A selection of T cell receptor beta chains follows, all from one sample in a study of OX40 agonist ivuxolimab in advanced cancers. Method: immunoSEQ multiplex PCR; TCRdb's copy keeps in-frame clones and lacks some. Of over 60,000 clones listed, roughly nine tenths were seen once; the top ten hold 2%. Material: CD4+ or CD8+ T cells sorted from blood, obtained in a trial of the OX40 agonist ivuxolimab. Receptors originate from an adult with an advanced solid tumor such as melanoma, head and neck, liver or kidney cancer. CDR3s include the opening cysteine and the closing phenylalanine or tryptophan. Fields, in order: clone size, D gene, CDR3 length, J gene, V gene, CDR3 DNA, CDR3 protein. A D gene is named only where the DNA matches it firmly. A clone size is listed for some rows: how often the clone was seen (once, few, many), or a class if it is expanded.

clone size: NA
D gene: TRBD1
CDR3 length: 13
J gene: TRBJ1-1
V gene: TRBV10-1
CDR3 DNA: TGCGCCAGCAGCCAGGGGGTGAACACTGAAGCTTTCTTT
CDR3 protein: CASSQGVNTEAFF

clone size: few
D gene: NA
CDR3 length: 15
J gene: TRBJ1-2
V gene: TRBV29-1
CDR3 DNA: TGCAGCGTCCTAGATCCCCGACAGGCAACAAATGGCTACACCTTC
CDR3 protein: CSVLDPRQATNGYTF

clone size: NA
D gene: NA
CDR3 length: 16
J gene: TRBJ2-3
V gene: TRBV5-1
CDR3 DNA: TGCGCCAGCAGCTTACGAGGAACCCCTAGCACAGATACGCAGTATTTT
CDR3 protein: CASSLRGTPSTDTQYF

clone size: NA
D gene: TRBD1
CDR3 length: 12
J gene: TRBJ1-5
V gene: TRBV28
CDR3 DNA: TGTGCCAGCAGTTCGGGACAGACGGTGGCACATTTT
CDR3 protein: CASSSGQTVAHF

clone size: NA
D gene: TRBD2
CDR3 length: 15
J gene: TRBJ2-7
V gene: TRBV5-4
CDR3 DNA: TGTGCCAGCAGCTTGGATGGCGGGGGAACCTACGAGCAGTACTTC
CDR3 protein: CASSLDGGGTYEQYF

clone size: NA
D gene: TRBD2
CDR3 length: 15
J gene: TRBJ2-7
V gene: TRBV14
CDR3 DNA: TGTGCCAGCAGCGTAAGCGGGAGGATGGACTACGAGCAGTACTTC
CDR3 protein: CASSVSGRMDYEQYF

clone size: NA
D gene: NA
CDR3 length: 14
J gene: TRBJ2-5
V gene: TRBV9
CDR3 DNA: TGTGCCAGCAGCGCAGTGGGACGACGAGAGACCCAGTACTTC
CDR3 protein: CASSAVGRRETQYF

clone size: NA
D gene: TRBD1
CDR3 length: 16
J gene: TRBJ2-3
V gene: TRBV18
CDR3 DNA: TGTGCCAGCTCACCACCTGGGACAGCTGAGGCAGATACGCAGTATTTT
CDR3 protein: CASSPPGTAEADTQYF

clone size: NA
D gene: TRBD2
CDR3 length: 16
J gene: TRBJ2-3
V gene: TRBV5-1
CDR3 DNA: TGCGCCAGCAGCGGACGAGGCGGGGGTTTGGGAGATACGCAGTATTTT
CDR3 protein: CASSGRGGGLGDTQYF

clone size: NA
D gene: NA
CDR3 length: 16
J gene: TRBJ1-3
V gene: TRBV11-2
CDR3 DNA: TGTGCCAGCAGCTTAGATCGCCAGGGGACTGGAAACACCATATATTTT
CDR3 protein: CASSLDRQGTGNTIYF

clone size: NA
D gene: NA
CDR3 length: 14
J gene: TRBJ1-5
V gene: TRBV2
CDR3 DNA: TGTGCCAGCAGTGCCGCAGGAGGCAATCAGCCCCAGCATTTT
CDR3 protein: CASSAAGGNQPQHF

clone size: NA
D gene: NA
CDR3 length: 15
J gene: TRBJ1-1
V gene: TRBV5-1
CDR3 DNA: TGCGCCAGCAGCCAGGCGCCACAGATGAACACTGAAGCTTTCTTT
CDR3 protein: CASSQAPQMNTEAFF

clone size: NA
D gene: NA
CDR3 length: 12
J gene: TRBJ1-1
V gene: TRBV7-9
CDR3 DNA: TGTGCCAGCAGCTTAATGAGCACTGAAGCTTTCTTT
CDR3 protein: CASSLMSTEAFF

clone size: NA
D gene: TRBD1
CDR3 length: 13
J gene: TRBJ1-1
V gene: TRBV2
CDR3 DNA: TGTGCCAGCAGTACCGGACAGGGCCCTGAAGCTTTCTTT
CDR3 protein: CASSTGQGPEAFF

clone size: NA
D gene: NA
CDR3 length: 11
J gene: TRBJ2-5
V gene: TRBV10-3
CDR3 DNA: TGTGCCATCAGTGAAGGTGAGACCCAGTACTTC
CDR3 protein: CAISEGETQYF

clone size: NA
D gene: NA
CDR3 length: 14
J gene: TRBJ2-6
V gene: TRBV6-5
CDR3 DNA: TGTGCCAGCAGTGGAACAGCTGGGGCCAACGTCCTGACTTTC
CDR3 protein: CASSGTAGANVLTF

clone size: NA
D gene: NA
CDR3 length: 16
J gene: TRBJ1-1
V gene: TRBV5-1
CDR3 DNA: TGCGCCAGCAGCTTGGGGGATGTCTCTGGCAGCACTGAAGCTTTCTTT
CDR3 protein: CASSLGDVSGSTEAFF

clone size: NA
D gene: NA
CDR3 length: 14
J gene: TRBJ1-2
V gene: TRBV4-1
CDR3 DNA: TGCGCCAGCAGCCGACGACATCCCGAGATAGGCTACACCTTC
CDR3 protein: CASSRRHPEIGYTF

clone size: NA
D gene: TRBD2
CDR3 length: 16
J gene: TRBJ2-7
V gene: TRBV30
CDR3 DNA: TGTGCCTGGAGTGTACTTAGCGGGGTTAGCTCCTACGAGCAGTACTTC
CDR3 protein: CAWSVLSGVSSYEQYF

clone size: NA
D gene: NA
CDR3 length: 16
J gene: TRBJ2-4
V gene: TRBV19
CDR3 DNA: TGTGCCAGTAGTGGGGGGCGGGACGGAGCCAAAAACATTCAGTACTTC
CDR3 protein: CASSGGRDGAKNIQYF

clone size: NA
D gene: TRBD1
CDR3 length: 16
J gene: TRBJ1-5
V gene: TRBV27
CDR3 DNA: TGTGCCAGCAGTTATTTCGGGACAGATAACAATCAGCCCCAGCATTTT
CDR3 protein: CASSYFGTDNNQPQHF

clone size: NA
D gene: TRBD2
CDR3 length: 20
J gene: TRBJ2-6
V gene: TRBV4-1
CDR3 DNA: TGCGCCAGCAGTCGCGGAGGATATGGCGGGAGGGAGTCTGGGGCCAACGTCCTGACTTTC
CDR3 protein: CASSRGGYGGRESGANVLTF

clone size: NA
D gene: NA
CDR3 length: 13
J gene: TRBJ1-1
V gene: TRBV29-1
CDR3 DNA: TGCAGCGTCCTTTTCCCGGGGAACACTGAAGCTTTCTTT
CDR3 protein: CSVLFPGNTEAFF

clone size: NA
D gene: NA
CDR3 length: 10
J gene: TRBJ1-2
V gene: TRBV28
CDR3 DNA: TGTGCCAGCAGACAGGATGGCTACACCTTC
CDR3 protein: CASRQDGYTF

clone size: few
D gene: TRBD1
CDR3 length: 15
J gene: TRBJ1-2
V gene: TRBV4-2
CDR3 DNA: TGTGCCAGCAGCCAACCGGACAGGGGTAACTATGGCTACACCTTC
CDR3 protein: CASSQPDRGNYGYTF

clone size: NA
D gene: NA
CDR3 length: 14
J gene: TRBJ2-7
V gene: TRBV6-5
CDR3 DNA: TGTGCCAGCAGAATATCCTACTCTCAGGTCGAGCAGTACTTC
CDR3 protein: CASRISYSQVEQYF

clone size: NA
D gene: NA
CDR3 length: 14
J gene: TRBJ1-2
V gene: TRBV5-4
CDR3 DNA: TGTGCCGGCAGCTTGGCCGGGCAGGGGTATGGCTACACCTTC
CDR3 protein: CAGSLAGQGYGYTF

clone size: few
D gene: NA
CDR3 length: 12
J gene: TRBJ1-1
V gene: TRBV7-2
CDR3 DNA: TGTGCCAGCAGCCGAAACAGGGCTGAAGCTTTCTTT
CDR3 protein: CASSRNRAEAFF

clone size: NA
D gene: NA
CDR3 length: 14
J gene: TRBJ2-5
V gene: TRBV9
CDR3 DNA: TGTGCCAGCAGCGTAGGCACAGGCCAAGAGACCCAGTACTTC
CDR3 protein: CASSVGTGQETQYF

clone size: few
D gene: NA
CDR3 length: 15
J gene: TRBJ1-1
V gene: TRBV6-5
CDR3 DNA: TGTGCCACCCAACGCTCAGGACGGGCGAACACTGAAGCTTTCTTT
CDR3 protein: CATQRSGRANTEAFF

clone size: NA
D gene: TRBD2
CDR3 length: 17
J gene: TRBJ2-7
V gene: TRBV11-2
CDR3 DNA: TGTGCCAGCAGCTTAGGGCTAGCGGGGGGGCCTCTAAACGAGCAGTACTTC
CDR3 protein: CASSLGLAGGPLNEQYF

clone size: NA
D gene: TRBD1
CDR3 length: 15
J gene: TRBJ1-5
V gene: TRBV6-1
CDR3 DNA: TGTGCCAGCAGTGGACAGGGAAGGGTGGTTCAGCCCCAGCATTTT
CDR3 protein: CASSGQGRVVQPQHF

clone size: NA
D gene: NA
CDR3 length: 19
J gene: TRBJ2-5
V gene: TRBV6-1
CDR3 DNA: TGTGCCAGCAGTGAAGAAGGAGGAATACTAGCCCTTAAACAAGAGACCCAGTACTTC
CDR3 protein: CASSEEGGILALKQETQYF

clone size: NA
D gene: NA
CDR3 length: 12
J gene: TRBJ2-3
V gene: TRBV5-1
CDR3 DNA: TGCGCCAGCAGCTTGGCCACAGATACGCAGTATTTT
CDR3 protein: CASSLATDTQYF

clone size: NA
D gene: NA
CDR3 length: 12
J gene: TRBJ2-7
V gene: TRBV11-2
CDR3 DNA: TGTGCCAGCAGGGGATCTTCCTACGAGCAGTACTTC
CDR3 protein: CASRGSSYEQYF

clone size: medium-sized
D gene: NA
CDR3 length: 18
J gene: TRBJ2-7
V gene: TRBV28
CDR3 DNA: TGTGCCAGCAGTTACCCCCCCGCCGGACAGAGGAGTTCCTACGAGCAGTACTTC
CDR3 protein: CASSYPPAGQRSSYEQYF

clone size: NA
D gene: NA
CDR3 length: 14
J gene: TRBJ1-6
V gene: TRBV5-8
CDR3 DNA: TGTGCCAGCAGCTTCGACAGGACGAATTCACCCCTCCACTTT
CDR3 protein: CASSFDRTNSPLHF

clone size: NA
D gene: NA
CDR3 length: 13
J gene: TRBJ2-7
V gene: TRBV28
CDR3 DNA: TGTGCCACTCAAGTCGGGGGGCCCTACGAGCAGTACTTC
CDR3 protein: CATQVGGPYEQYF

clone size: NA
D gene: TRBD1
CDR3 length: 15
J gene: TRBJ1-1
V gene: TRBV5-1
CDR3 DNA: TGCGCCAGCAGCCAGGGAGGGGGCCCGAACACTGAAGCTTTCTTT
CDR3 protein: CASSQGGGPNTEAFF

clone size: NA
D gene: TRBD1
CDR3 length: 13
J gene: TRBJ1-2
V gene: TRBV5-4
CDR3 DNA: TGTGCCAGCAGCCGGGGACAGGGAGATGGCTACACCTTC
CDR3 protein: CASSRGQGDGYTF

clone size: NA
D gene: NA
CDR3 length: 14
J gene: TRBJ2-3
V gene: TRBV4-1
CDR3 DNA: TGCGCCAGCAGCCAAGTGAGGGGGGCAGATACGCAGTATTTT
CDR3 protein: CASSQVRGADTQYF

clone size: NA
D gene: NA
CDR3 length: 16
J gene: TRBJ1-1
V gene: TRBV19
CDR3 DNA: TGTGCCAGTAGTATATCGCCACCCGGCGCGGGCACTGAAGCTTTCTTT
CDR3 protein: CASSISPPGAGTEAFF

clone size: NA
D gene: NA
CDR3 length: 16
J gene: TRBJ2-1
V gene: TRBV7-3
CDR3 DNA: TGTGCCAGCAGCTCAGAGCCCGGGGCAATAAGCCAAAAGCAGTTCTTC
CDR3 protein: CASSSEPGAISQKQFF

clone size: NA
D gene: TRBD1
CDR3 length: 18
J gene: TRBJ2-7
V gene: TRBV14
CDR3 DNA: TGTGCCAGCAGCCCCACACAAAAACCGGGACAGTACTCCTACGAGCAGTACTTC
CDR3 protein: CASSPTQKPGQYSYEQYF

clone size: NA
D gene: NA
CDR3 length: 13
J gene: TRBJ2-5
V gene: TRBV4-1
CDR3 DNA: TGCGCCAGACCACCATTAGGCCGGGAGACCCAGTACTTC
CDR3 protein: CARPPLGRETQYF

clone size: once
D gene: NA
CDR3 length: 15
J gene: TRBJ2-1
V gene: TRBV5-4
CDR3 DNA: TGTGCCAGCAGCTTGCCCAGGCCCGTAAGCAATGAGCAGTTCTTC
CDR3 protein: CASSLPRPVSNEQFF